The text below deals with one T cell receptor beta chain. Antigen unknown. With 60 Vbeta and 13 Jbeta primers, the PCR was carried out. Some clones are missing from TCRdb's copy, which holds only in-frame ones; the method was immunoSEQ multiplex PCR. The sample includes hundreds of thousands of clones, 80% to 90% of them seen just once. Germline values: CDR1 MNHEY, CDR2 SVGAGI. J lost 8 bases, V lost 4 bases, and 11 bases had no gene match. The CDR3 runs 16 residues. The data stem from a study of cytomegalovirus exposure and HLA in healthy donors. Notes on the study in general: Per a later analysis, HLA-associated TCR beta chains showed more clonal expansion than other, equally common TCR beta chains.

Sequencing input: PBMCs. The TCR comes from a woman aged 18-29 years in good health and CMV-seronegative. The J gene is TRBJ1-4, the V gene TRBV6-5; 9 bases line up with TRBD1. CDR3 DNA sequence: TGTGCCAGCAGTTCCCGGGACAGGGAAGGAAAGGAAAAACTGTTTTTT. Residues: CASSSRDREGKEKLFF.